The 4 T cell receptor beta chains below were found in one sample sequenced in a study of cytomegalovirus exposure and HLA in healthy donors. PCR was performed using 60 Vbeta and 13 Jbeta primers. Sequencing used immunoSEQ multiplex PCR; TCRdb keeps in-frame clones, though not all of them. The sample lists over 150,000 clones, 60% to 85% occurring once. Sequencing input: PBMCs. The receptors shown here come from a male donor in good health and CMV-seronegative.

The chain combines TRBV25-1 with TRBJ1-2, with a weak D call TRBD1 (5 bases). The ends were cut back, 2 bases at V and 8 bases at J, with 18 bases in the middle. CDR3 length: 15 amino acids. Looked up from germline, CDR1 is MGHDK and CDR2 is SYGVNS. CDR3 in DNA: TGTGCCAGCAGTGAAGGTCCGCAGGGTCCGCGGGGCTACACCTTC. This encodes CASSEGPQGPRGYTF.

This chain's CDR3 is CAATGQGNQPQHF. The DNA of the CDR3 is TGTGCCGCCACGGGACAGGGCAATCAGCCCCAGCATTTT. This chain uses TRBV30 with TRBJ1-5; 8 bases are a match to TRBD1. V trimming: 8 bases; J trimming: 2 bases; junction bases outside the gene matches: 5. The CDR3 extends over 13 amino acids. CDR1 GTSNPN and CDR2 SVGIG come from the germline V gene (reference sequence).

This sequence joins TRBV28 and TRBJ1-5; D is possibly TRBD1 (6 bases). The CDR3 runs 14 residues. V was shortened by 5 bases and J by 4 bases, with 12 bases between the two germline ends. Per germline, CDR1 MDHEN and CDR2 SYDVKM. The CDR3: CASSPYRENQPQHF. The CDR3, as DNA: TGTGCCAGCAGTCCCTACAGGGAAAATCAGCCCCAGCATTTT.

The chain recombines TRBV5-6 with TRBJ2-3; 8 positions match TRBD1. Trimming cost V 1 base and J 3 bases; bases outside gene matches: 4. Germline V lookup: CDR1 SGHDT, CDR2 YYEEEE. This CDR3 has 15 amino acids. The CDR3 region has the DNA TGTGCCAGCAGCTTGACTACAGGGGGGACAGATACGCAGTATTTT. This codes for CASSLTTGGTDTQYF. Based on the CDR3 plus reference TRBV5-6 and TRBJ2-3, the full variable domain is DAGVTQSPTHLIKTRGQQVTLRCSPKSGHDTVSWYQQALGQGPQFIFQYYEEEERQRGNFPDRFSGHQFPNYSSELNVNALLLGDSALYLCASSLTTGGTDTQYFGPGTRLTVL.